Presented here are 11 T cell receptor beta chains from one specimen sequenced in a study of technical replicates of blood from a few donors. TCRdb's table, derived via immunoSEQ multiplex PCR, lists solely in-frame clones and lacks some. The sample records tens of thousands of clones, around 94% being singletons. Sequencing used T cells isolated from PBMCs. The receptors were gathered from a human donor in good health.

The V gene is TRBV30, the J gene TRBJ2-7, with D perhaps matching TRBD1 (5 bases). The CDR3 runs to 11 residues. Germline V CDR1 and CDR2: GTSNPN, SVGIG (reference sequence). The V end lost 5 bases, the J end lost 3 bases, and 8 bases lay between the germline ends. The CDR3 here is CAWSTVYEQYF. The CDR3 DNA follows: TGTGCCTGGTCGACAGTCTACGAGCAGTACTTC.

The rearrangement links TRBV2 to TRBJ2-5; weak D call: TRBD2 (6 bases). The CDR3 is 13 residues long. CDR1 and CDR2 from the germline V gene are SNHLY and FYNNEI. Trimming shortened V by 4 bases and J by 5 bases, and 11 bases separated the two germline ends. The CDR3 protein is CASSGRGVETQYF. As DNA, the CDR3 is TGTGCCAGCAGTGGGCGGGGAGTTGAGACCCAGTACTTC.

V usage is TRBV15 and J usage is TRBJ1-5; possibly TRBD1 for D (5 bases). CDR3 length equals 15 residues. V lost 0 bases and J 7 bases, leaving 13 bases between the germline ends. From germline, CDR1 is LNHNV and CDR2 YYDKDF (reference sequence). The CDR3 here is CATSREAGYPQPQHF. CDR3 nucleotides: TGTGCCACCAGCAGAGAAGCAGGGTACCCCCAGCCCCAGCATTTT.

The count of this clone is one. The chain joins TRBV27 to TRBJ1-1, with 9 nucleotides matching TRBD1. Per germline, CDR1 MNHEY and CDR2 SMNVEV (reference sequence). The J segment lost 5 bases and the V segment lost 0 bases, leaving 4 bases of the junction unmatched. The CDR3 extends over 15 amino acids. DNA of the CDR3: TGTGCCAGCAGTTTATCTAACAGGGGGCGGACTGAAGCTTTCTTT. Residues: CASSLSNRGRTEAFF.

The CDR3 coding sequence is TGTGCCAGCAGCGTAGTAGGGGGCCGCCTCGGCTATGGCTACACCTTC. This sequence encodes CASSVVGGRLGYGYTF. This chain connects TRBV9 to TRBJ1-2; the match to TRBD1 covers 7 bases. This CDR3 is 16 amino acids long. V lost 0 bases, J lost 4 bases, and 9 bases stayed unmatched. The germline CDR1 and CDR2 sequences are SGDLS and YYNGEE.

The V gene is TRBV5-4, the J gene TRBJ1-6, with TRBD1 identical over 7 bases. CDR1 is SGHNT, CDR2 YYREEE, per germline (reference sequence). The CDR3 consists of 14 residues. The junction had 4 bases not matched to a gene; V was cut back by 2 bases and J by 8 bases. The CDR3 DNA reads TGTGCCAGCAGCTTCAGGGGGTCTCATTCACCCCTCCACTTT. The encoded protein is CASSFRGSHSPLHF.

Here the CDR3 DNA reads TGCAGCGTTTCCTTGGCTCCATACTCCTACGAGCAGTACTTC. Its translation: CSVSLAPYSYEQYF. V is TRBV29-1 and J is TRBJ2-7; D is uncertain. V was clipped by 5 bases and J by 0 bases, with 14 bases between them. CDR3 length: 14 amino acids. Germline loops: CDR1 SQVTM, CDR2 ANQGSEA.

The chain couples TRBV28 to TRBJ2-1, with a tentative D call TRBD1 (6 bases). This CDR3 is 16 amino acids long. V lost 5 bases and J lost 0, with 14 bases in between. Germline V gene lookup returns CDR1 MDHEN and CDR2 SYDVKM. As DNA, the CDR3 is TGTGCCAGCAGTCCCCCCAGGGGATTCTCCTACAATGAGCAGTTCTTC. Residues: CASSPPRGFSYNEQFF. Combining the CDR3 with reference TRBV28 and TRBJ2-1 gives the whole variable domain DVKVTQSSRYLVKRTGEKVFLECVQDMDHENMFWYRQDPGLGLRLIYFSYDVKMKEKGDIPEGYSVSREKKERFSLILESASTNQTSMYLCASSPPRGFSYNEQFFGPGTRLTVL.

This chain connects TRBV6-5 to TRBJ1-1; D is possibly TRBD1 (5 bases). Germline-derived CDR1 and CDR2 are MNHEY and SVGAGI. CDR3 length equals 14 residues. V gave up 5 bases and J gave up 9 bases, with 19 bases separating them. CDR3 sequence: CASSADTSRPKAFF. CDR3 sequence (DNA): TGTGCCAGCAGTGCGGACACGTCCCGCCCAAAAGCTTTCTTT.

This chain joins TRBV28 and TRBJ1-1; D unresolved. This CDR3 spans 15 amino acids. V shed 4 bases and J shed 10 bases, with 22 bases lying between them. The germline CDR1 and CDR2 sequences are MDHEN and SYDVKM. CDR3: CASSSPPTEPLGAFF. In nucleotides, the CDR3 is TGTGCCAGCAGTTCCCCCCCCACAGAGCCTCTCGGAGCTTTCTTT.

The chain couples TRBV9 to TRBJ2-1; no reliable D call. Trimming took 2 bases from V and 5 from J, leaving 2 bases between them. Germline values: CDR1 SGDLS, CDR2 YYNGEE. The CDR3 has 11 residues. The CDR3 coding sequence is TGTGCCAGCAGCGTTAACAATGAGCAGTTCTTC. It is translated as CASSVNNEQFF.